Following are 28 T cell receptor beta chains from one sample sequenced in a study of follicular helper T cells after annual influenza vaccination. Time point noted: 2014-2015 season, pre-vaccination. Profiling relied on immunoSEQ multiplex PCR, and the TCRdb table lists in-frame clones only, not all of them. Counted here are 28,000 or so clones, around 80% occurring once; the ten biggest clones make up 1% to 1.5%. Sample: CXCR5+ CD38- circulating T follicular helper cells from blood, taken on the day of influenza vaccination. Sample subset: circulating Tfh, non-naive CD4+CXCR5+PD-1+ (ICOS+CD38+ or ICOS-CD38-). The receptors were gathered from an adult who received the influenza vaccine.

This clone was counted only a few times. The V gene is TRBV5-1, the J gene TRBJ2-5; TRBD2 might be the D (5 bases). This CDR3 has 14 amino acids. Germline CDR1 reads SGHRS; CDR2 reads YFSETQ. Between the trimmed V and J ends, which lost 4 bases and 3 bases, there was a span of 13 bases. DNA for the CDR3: TGCGCCAGCAGCGTCAGTCCGACTAAAGAGACCCAGTACTTC. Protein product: CASSVSPTKETQYF.

CDR3 nucleotides: TGCAGCGTTGTGCCCCCCGGGGCGGGAGGGGACGGTACGCAGTATTTT. This sequence encodes CSVVPPGAGGDGTQYF. The chain has TRBV29-1 and TRBJ2-3, with 9 bases that match TRBD2. Germline V gene lookup returns CDR1 SQVTM and CDR2 ANQGSEA. V gave up 4 bases and J gave up 8 bases; unmatched junction bases: 16. The CDR3 length is 16 residues.

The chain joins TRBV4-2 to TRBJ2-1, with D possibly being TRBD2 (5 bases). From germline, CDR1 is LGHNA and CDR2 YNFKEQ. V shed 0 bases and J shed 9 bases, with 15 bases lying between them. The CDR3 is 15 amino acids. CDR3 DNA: TGTGCCAGCAGCCAAGATCTGTGGGGAGTAGGTGAGCAGTTCTTC. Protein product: CASSQDLWGVGEQFF.

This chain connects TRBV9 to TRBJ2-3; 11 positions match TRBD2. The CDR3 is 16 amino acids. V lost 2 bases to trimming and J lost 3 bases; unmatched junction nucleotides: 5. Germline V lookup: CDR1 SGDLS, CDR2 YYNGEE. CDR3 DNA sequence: TGTGCCAGCAGCGTTAGTAGCGGGAGGGATACAGATACGCAGTATTTT. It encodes CASSVSSGRDTDTQYF.

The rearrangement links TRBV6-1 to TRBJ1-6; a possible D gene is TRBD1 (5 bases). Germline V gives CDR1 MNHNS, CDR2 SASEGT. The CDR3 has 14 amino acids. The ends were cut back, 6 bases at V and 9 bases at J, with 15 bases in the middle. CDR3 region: CASRRGGDPSPLHF. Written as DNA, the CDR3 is TGTGCCAGCAGACGGGGGGGTGATCCTTCACCCCTCCACTTT.

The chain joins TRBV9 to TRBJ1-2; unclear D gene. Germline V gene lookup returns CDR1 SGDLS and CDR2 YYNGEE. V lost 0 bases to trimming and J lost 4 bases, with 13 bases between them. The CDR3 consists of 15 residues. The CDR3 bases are TGTGCCAGCAGCGTAGGGCTCCAACCCCTCTATGGCTACACCTTC. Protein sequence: CASSVGLQPLYGYTF.

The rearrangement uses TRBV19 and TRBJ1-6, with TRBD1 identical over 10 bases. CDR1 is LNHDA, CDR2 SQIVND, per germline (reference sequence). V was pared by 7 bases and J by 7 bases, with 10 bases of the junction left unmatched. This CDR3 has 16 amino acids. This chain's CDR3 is CASKGTGASRNSPLHF. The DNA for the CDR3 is TGTGCCAGTAAGGGGACAGGGGCTTCAAGAAATTCACCCCTCCACTTT.

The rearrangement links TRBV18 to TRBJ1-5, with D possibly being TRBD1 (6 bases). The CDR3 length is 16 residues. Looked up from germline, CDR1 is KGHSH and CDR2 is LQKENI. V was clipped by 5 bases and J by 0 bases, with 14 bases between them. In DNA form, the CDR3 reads TGTGCCAGCTCATACGTAGGGGGAGATAGCAATCAGCCCCAGCATTTT. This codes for CASSYVGGDSNQPQHF.

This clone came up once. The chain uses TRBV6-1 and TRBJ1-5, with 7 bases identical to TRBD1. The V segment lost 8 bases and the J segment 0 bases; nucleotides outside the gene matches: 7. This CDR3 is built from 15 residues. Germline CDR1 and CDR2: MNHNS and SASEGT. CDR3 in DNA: TGTGCCAGCCAACCCAGACAGGGTAGCAATCAGCCCCAGCATTTT. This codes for CASQPRQGSNQPQHF.

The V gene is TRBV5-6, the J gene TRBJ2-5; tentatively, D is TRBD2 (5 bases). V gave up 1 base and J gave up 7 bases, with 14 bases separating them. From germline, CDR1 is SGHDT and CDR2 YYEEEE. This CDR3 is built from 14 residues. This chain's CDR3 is CASSLRRARGTQYF. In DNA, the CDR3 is TGTGCCAGCAGCTTGCGTAGGGCCCGGGGGACCCAGTACTTC. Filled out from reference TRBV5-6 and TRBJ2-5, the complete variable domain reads DAGVTQSPTHLIKTRGQQVTLRCSPKSGHDTVSWYQQALGQGPQFIFQYYEEEERQRGNFPDRFSGHQFPNYSSELNVNALLLGDSALYLCASSLRRARGTQYFGPGTRLLVL.

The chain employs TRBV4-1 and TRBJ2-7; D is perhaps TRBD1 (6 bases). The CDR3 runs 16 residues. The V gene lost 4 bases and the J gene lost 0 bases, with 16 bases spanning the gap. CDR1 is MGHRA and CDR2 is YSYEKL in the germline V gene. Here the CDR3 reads CASSPTGSLSSYEQYF. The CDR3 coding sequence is TGCGCCAGCAGCCCTACAGGGTCACTTAGCTCCTACGAGCAGTACTTC.

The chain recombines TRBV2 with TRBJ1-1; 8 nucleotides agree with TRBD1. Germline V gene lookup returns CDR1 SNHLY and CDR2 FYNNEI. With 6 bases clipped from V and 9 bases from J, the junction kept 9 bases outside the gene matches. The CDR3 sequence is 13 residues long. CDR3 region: CASRGTGGEKAFF. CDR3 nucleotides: TGTGCCAGCAGGGGGACAGGTGGGGAGAAAGCTTTCTTT.

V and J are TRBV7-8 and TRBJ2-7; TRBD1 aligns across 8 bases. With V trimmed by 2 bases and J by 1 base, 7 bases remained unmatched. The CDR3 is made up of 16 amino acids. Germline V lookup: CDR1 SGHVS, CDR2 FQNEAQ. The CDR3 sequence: CASSLLGTGKSYEQYF. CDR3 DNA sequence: TGTGCCAGCAGCTTATTAGGGACAGGTAAATCCTACGAGCAGTACTTC.

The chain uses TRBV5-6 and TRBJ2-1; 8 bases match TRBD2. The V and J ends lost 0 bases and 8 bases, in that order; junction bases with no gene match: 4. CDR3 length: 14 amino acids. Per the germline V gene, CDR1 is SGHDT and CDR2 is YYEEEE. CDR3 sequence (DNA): TGTGCCAGCAGCTTGGCTGCGGGGGGCTATGAGCAGTTCTTC. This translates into CASSLAAGGYEQFF.

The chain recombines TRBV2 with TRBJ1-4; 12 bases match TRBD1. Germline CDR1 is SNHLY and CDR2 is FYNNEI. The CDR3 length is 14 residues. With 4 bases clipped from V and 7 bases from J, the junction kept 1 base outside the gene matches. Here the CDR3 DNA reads TGTGCCAGCAGTGGGGGACAGGGGGCTGAAAAACTGTTTTTT. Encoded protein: CASSGGQGAEKLFF.

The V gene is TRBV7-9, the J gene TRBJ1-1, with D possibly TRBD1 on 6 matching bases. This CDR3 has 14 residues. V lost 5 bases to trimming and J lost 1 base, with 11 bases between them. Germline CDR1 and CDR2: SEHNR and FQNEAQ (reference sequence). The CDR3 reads CASSPLQGNTEAFF. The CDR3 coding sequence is TGTGCCAGCAGCCCACTACAGGGGAACACTGAAGCTTTCTTT.

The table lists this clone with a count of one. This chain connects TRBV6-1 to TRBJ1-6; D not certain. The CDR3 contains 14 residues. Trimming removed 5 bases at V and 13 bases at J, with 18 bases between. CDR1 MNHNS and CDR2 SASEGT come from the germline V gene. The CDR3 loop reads CASSLTAESTPLHF. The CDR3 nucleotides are TGTGCCAGCAGTCTGACGGCGGAGTCTACGCCCCTCCACTTT.

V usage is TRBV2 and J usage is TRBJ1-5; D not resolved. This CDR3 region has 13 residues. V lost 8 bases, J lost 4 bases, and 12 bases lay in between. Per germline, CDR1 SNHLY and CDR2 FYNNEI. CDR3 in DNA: TGTGCCAGCGACGTAGGAGCGAATCAGCCCCAGCATTTT. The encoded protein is CASDVGANQPQHF.

CDR3 amino acids: CASSYGGREGLNEQFF. The CDR3 nucleotides read TGTGCCAGCAGCTATGGTGGGAGGGAAGGCTTAAATGAGCAGTTCTTC. The chain links TRBV5-4 to TRBJ2-1, with 7 nucleotides matching TRBD2. The CDR3 runs 16 residues. After removal of 3 bases from V and 7 bases from J, the junction contained 13 bases not matched to a gene. In germline, CDR1 is SGHNT, CDR2 YYREEE (reference sequence).

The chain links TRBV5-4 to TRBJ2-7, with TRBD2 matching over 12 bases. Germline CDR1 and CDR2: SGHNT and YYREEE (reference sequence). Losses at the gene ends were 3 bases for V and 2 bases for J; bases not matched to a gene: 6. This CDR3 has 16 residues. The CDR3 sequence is CASSSTSGSGAYEQYF. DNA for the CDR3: TGTGCCAGCAGCTCGACTAGCGGGAGCGGGGCCTACGAGCAGTACTTC.

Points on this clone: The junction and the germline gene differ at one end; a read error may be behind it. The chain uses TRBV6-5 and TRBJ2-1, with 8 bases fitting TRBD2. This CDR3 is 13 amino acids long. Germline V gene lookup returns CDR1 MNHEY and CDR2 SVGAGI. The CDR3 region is CASSYREGGEEFF. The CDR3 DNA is TGTGCCAGCAGTTACCGGGAGGGCGGTGAGGAGTTCTTC.

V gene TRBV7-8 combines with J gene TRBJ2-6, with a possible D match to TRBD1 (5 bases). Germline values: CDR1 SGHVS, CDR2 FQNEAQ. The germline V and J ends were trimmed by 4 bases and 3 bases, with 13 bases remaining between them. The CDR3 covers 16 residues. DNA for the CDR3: TGTGCCAGCAGCTATTCCAGGGATGTTGGGGCCAACGTCCTGACTTTC. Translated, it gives CASSYSRDVGANVLTF.

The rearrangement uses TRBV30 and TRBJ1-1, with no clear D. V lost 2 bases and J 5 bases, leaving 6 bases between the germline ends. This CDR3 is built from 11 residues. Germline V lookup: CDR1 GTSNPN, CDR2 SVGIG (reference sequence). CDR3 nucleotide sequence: TGTGCCTGGAGTCCGGTGACTGAAGCTTTCTTT. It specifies CAWSPVTEAFF.

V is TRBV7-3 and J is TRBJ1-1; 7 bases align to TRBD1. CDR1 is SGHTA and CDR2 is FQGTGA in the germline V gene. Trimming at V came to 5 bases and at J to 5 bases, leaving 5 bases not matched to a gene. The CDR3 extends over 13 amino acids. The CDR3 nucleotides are TGTGCCAGCAGCGCTGCAGGGGGGACTGAAGCTTTCTTT. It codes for CASSAAGGTEAFF.

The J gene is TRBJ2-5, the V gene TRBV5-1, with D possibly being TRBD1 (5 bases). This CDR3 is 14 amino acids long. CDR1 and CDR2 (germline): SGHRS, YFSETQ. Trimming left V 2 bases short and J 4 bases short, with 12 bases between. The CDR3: CASSFRGNPETQYF. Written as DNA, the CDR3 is TGCGCCAGCAGCTTTAGGGGTAATCCAGAGACCCAGTACTTC.

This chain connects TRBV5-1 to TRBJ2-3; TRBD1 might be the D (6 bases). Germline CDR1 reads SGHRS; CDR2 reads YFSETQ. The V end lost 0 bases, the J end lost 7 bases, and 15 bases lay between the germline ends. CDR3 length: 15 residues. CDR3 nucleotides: TGCGCCAGCAGCTTGGCCGTGGGGGCGCCTAATACGCAGTATTTT. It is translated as CASSLAVGAPNTQYF. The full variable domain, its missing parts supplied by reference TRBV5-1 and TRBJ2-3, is KAGVTQTPRYLIKTRGQQVTLSCSPISGHRSVSWYQQTPGQGLQFLFEYFSETQRNKGNFPGRFSGRQFSNSRSEMNVSTLELGDSALYLCASSLAVGAPNTQYFGPGTRLTVL.

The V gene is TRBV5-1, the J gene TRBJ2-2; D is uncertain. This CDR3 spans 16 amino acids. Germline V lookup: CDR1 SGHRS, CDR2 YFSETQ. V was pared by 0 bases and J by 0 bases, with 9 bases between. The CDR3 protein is CASSLAPLSNTGELFF. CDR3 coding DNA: TGCGCCAGCAGCTTGGCCCCCCTCTCGAACACCGGGGAGCTGTTTTTT.

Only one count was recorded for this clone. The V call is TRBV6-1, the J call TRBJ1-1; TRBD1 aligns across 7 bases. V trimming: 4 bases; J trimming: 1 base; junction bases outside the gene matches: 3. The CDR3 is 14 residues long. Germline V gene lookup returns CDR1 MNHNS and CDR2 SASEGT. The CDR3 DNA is TGTGCCAGCAGTGGAAGGGACAGGAACACTGAAGCTTTCTTT. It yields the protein CASSGRDRNTEAFF.